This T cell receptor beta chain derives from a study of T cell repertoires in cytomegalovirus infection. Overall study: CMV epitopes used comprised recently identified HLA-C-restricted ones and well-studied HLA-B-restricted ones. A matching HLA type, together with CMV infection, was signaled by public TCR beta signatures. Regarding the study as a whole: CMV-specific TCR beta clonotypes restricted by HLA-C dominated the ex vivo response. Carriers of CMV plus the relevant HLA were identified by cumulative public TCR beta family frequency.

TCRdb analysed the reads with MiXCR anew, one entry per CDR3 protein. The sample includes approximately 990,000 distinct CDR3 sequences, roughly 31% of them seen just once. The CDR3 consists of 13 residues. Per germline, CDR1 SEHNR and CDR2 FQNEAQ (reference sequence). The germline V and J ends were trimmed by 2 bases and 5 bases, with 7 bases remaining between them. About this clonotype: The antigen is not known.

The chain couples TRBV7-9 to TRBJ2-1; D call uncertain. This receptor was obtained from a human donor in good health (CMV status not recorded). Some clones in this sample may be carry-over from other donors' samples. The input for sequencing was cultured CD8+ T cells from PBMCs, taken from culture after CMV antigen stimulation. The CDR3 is CASSLTYNNEQFF. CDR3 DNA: TGTGCCAGCAGCTTAACATACAACAATGAGCAGTTCTTC.